These 9 T cell receptor beta chains were sequenced from one sample in a study of T cells in Graves' hyperthyroidism and ophthalmopathy. Researchers amplified the TCR beta CDR3 regions from RNA transcripts. Carried out on the TCR CDR3, a first-round RT-PCR used the HTBI primer set. TCRdb itself ran the multiplex PCR reads through MiXCR, one entry per CDR3 protein. This sample has about 400,000 distinct CDR3 sequences, with about 14% found just once. Source material: blood. Receptors were obtained from a man aged 50-60 years with Graves' ophthalmopathy.

This clonotype was seen at least ten times. The CDR3 sequence is CASSTGLAGAVDTQYF. CDR3 sequence (DNA): TGTGCCAGCAGCACGGGACTAGCGGGAGCCGTAGATACGCAGTATTTT. This sequence joins TRBV2 and TRBJ2-3, with 14 bases fitting TRBD2. Per germline, CDR1 SNHLY and CDR2 FYNNEI. This CDR3 region has 16 residues. With 6 bases clipped from V and 5 bases from J, the junction kept 7 bases outside the gene matches. Full variable domain (remainder filled in from reference TRBV2 and TRBJ2-3): EPEVTQTPSHQVTQMGQEVILRCVPISNHLYFYWYRQILGQKVEFLVSFYNNEISEKSEIFDDQFSVERPDGSNFTLKIRSTKLEDSAMYFCASSTGLAGAVDTQYFGPGTRLTVL.

The rearrangement joins TRBV10-3 to TRBJ2-7; 11 nucleotides match TRBD2. Trimming removed 2 bases from V and 4 bases from J; junction bases left unmatched: 7. The CDR3 covers 16 residues. Germline CDR1 and CDR2: ENHRY and SYGVKD. CDR3 sequence: CAISEMTSGNWYEQYF. The CDR3 DNA reads as TGTGCCATCAGTGAGATGACTAGCGGGAATTGGTACGAGCAGTACTTC.

This clonotype was observed at least ten times. The chain's CDR3 is CASSFGGRETQYF. In DNA, the CDR3 is TGTGCCAGCAGTTTCGGGGGGCGGGAGACCCAGTACTTC. The chain links TRBV12-3 or TRBV12-4 to TRBJ2-5, with D tentatively TRBD2 (7 bases). The CDR3 runs 13 residues. V lost 3 bases to trimming and J lost 5 bases, with 10 bases between them.

The V and J genes are TRBV12-3 or TRBV12-4 and TRBJ1-1; 9 bases map to TRBD1. The CDR3 is made up of 13 amino acids. V shed 6 bases and J 6 bases; nucleotides not matched to a gene: 5. The CDR3 loop is CASSITGGAEAFF. In DNA, the CDR3 is TGTGCCAGCAGCATAACAGGGGGCGCTGAAGCTTTCTTT.

This clonotype was counted many times. V usage is TRBV29-1 and J usage is TRBJ2-1; TRBD2 aligns across 9 bases. Germline CDR1 and CDR2: SQVTM and ANQGSEA. This CDR3 has 13 amino acids. The J segment lost 8 bases and the V segment lost 7 bases, leaving 9 bases of the junction unmatched. CDR3 DNA: TGCAGCGATACTAGCGGGTCCTCAGATGAGCAGTTCTTC. Its translation: CSDTSGSSDEQFF.

This clonotype came up many times. This chain joins TRBV2 and TRBJ1-5; TRBD1 might be the D (5 bases). Germline CDR1 SNHLY, CDR2 FYNNEI. V gave up 4 bases and J gave up 0 bases, with 7 bases separating them. There are 14 residues in the CDR3. The CDR3: CASSGQISNQPQHF. In DNA form, the CDR3 reads TGTGCCAGCAGTGGACAGATTAGCAATCAGCCCCAGCATTTT.

This clonotype was seen ten or more times. The chain carries TRBV11-3 and TRBJ2-7; TRBD1 aligns across 9 bases. CDR1 is SGHNT and CDR2 is YENEEA in the germline V gene. V shed 5 bases and J 9 bases; nucleotides not matched to a gene: 5. The CDR3 has 12 residues. The CDR3 is CASSGDRVGQYF. CDR3 bases: TGTGCCAGCAGCGGGGACAGGGTAGGGCAGTACTTC.

Turning to this clonotype: This may be a read error: a much more frequent sequence differs by one nucleotide. This rearrangement joins TRBV7-9 to TRBJ2-7; D gene unclear. The J call may not be correct, given that the DNA end is closer to TRBJ2-1. Germline V gives CDR1 SEHNR, CDR2 FQNEAQ (reference sequence). CDR3 length: 13 residues. The DNA for the CDR3 is TGTGCCAGCAGCTCGGACGTAGGGTACGAGCAGTTCTTC. Its translation is CASSSDVGYEQFF.

This clonotype was counted many times. The chain has TRBV27 and TRBJ2-5; tentatively, D is TRBD2 (5 bases). The V gene lost 2 bases and the J gene lost 5 bases, with 15 bases spanning the gap. The germline V gene encodes CDR1 MNHEY and CDR2 SMNVEV (reference sequence). The CDR3 runs to 15 residues. CDR3 region: CASSLQRTMGETQYF. CDR3 coding DNA: TGTGCCAGCAGTTTACAGCGGACCATGGGGGAGACCCAGTACTTC.